This T cell receptor beta chain stems from a study of shared clonotypes between healthy human individuals. Germline CDR1 and CDR2: LNHDA and SQIVND (reference sequence). V lost 2 bases and J lost 3; bases outside the gene matches: 6. The CDR3 length is 16 residues. Produced via immunoSEQ multiplex PCR; TCRdb's table is partial and in-frame only. The sample shows more than 2,000,000 clones, just over 90% of them seen only once. Specimen: naive CD4+ T cells from PBMCs. Documented subset: CD45RA+ positively selected. This rearrangement joins TRBV19 to TRBJ2-7; 11 bases align to TRBD2. This sequence was found in a man younger than 35 in good health. Some clones in this sample may be carry-over from other donors' samples. In nucleotides, the CDR3 is TGTGCCAGTAGTATACAACTAGCGGGAGCCTACTACGAGCAGTACTTC. Amino acids: CASSIQLAGAYYEQYF.